One T cell receptor (beta chain) is described in this entry. This record belongs to a study of neoadjuvant anti-PD-1 for oral cavity cancer. Study context: Most patients had three to four biweekly doses of 3 mg/kg nivolumab before resection.

Profiled with immunoSEQ multiplex PCR; TCRdb holds only in-frame clones, not every one. The sample has around 18,000 clones, approximately 70% seen once. These newly diagnosed stage II-IVA oral cavity squamous cell carcinoma patients had no prior systemic or radiation treatment. Cohort: HPV-negative, locally advanced oral cavity squamous cell carcinoma patients. The V gene lost 1 base and the J gene lost 2 bases, with 8 bases spanning the gap. This CDR3 is 15 amino acids long. The germline gives CDR1 SGHVS, CDR2 FNYEAQ. The V and J genes are TRBV7-6 and TRBJ2-2; D remains unclear. This clonotype originated in a person aged 40 to 85 with oral cavity squamous cell carcinoma. The sequencing used PBMCs, collected before nivolumab (anti-PD-1) treatment. CDR3 region: CASSLVPGNTGELFF. CDR3 coding DNA: TGTGCCAGCAGCTTAGTTCCCGGAAACACCGGGGAGCTGTTTTTT.